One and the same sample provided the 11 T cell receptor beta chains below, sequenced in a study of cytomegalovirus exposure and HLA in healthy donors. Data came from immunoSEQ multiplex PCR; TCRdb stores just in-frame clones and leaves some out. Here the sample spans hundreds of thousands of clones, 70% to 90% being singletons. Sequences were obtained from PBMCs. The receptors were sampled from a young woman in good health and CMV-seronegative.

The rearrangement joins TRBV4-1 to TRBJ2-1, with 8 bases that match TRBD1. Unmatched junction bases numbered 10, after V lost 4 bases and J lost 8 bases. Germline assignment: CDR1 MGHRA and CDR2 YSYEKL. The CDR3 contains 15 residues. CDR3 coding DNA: TGCGCCAGCAGCCTGACCGGACAGGGTAGCCATGAGCAGTTCTTC. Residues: CASSLTGQGSHEQFF.

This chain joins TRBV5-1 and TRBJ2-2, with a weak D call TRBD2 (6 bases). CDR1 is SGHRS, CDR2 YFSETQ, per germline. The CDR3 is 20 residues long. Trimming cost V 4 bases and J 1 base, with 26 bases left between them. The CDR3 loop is CASSPSLGGTVGRNTGELFF. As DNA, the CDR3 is TGCGCCAGCAGCCCCTCCCTCGGCGGGACGGTTGGCAGGAACACCGGGGAGCTGTTTTTT.

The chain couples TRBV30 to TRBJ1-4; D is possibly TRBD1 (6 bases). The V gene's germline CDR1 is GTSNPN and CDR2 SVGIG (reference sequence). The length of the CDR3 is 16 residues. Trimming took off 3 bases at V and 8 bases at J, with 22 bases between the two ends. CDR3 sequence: CAWSGTTPILREKLFF. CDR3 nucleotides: TGTGCCTGGAGCGGGACAACTCCTATACTCAGGGAAAAACTGTTTTTT.

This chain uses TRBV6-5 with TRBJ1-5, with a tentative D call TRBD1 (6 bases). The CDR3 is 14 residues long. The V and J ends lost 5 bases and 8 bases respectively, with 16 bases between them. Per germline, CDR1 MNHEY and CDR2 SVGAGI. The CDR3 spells CASSETGNQEPQHF. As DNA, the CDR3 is TGTGCCAGCAGTGAGACAGGCAACCAGGAGCCCCAGCATTTT.

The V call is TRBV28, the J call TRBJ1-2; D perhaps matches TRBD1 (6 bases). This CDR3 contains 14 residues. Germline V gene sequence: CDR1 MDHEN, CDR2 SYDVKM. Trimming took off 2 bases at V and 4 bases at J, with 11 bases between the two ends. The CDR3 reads CASSLTQGTYGYTF. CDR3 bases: TGTGCCAGCAGTTTAACCCAGGGGACCTATGGCTACACCTTC.

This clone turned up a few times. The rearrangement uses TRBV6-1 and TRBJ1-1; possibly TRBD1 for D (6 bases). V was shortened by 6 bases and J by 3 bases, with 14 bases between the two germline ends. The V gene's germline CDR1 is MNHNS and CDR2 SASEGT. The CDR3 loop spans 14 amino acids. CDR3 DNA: TGTGCCAGCAGGGGCCTACAGGGCTACACTGAAGCTTTCTTT. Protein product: CASRGLQGYTEAFF.

CDR3 DNA: TGTGCCAGCAGTGACGGGAAGGGGACAGATACGCAGTATTTT. This encodes CASSDGKGTDTQYF. The chain carries TRBV6-4 and TRBJ2-3; a weak D match, TRBD1 (5 bases). The length of the CDR3 is 14 residues. CDR1 MRHNA and CDR2 SNTAGT come from the germline V gene. The V end was cut by 2 bases, the J end by 3 bases, with 9 bases between.

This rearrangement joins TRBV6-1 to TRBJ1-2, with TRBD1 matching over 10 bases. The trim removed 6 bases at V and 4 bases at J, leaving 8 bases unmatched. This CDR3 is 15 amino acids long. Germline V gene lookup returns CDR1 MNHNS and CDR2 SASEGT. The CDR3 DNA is TGTGCCAGCAGGGCCGGGACAGGGGCGGCCTATGGCTACACCTTC. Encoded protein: CASRAGTGAAYGYTF.

Here the CDR3 reads CAVSVTSGGETQYF. DNA for the CDR3: TGTGCCGTCTCCGTGACTAGCGGGGGAGAGACCCAGTACTTC. The chain joins TRBV6-1 to TRBJ2-5; 12 nucleotides line up with TRBD2. The CDR3 covers 14 residues. Trimming took 11 bases from V and 4 from J; bases not matched to a gene: 8. Germline assignment: CDR1 MNHNS and CDR2 SASEGT.

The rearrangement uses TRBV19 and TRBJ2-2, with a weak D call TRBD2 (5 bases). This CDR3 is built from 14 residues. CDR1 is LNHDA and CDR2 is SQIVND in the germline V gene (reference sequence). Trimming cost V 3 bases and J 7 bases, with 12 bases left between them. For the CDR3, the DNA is TGTGCCAGTAGTATTGCTAGCTTGAGCGGGGAGCTGTTTTTT. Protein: CASSIASLSGELFF. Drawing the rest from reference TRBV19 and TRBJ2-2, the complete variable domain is DGGITQSPKYLFRKEGQNVTLSCEQNLNHDAMYWYRQDPGQGLRLIYYSQIVNDFQKGDIAEGYSVSREKKESFPLTVTSAQKNPTAFYLCASSIASLSGELFFGEGSRLTVL.

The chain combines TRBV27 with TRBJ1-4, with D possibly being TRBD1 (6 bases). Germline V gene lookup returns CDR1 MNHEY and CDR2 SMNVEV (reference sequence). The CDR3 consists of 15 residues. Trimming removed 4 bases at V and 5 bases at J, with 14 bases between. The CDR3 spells CASSSGGNRNEKLFF. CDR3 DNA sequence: TGTGCCAGCAGTTCGGGGGGCAATCGGAATGAAAAACTGTTTTTT. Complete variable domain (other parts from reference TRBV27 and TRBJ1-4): EAQVTQNPRYLITVTGKKLTVTCSQNMNHEYMSWYRQDPGLGLRQIYYSMNVEVTDKGDVPEGYKVSRKEKRNFPLILESPSPNQTSLYFCASSSGGNRNEKLFFGSGTQLSVL.